This T cell receptor beta chain was identified during a study of shared clonotypes between healthy human individuals. CDR1 and CDR2 from the germline V gene are ENHRY and SYGVKD. V lost 10 bases to trimming and J lost 5 bases, with 23 bases between them. The CDR3 totals 15 residues. Details on this clone: Its antigen remains unidentified.

Study conclusions and caveats: Clonotypes shared by all four donors outscored non-shared clonotypes in generation probability.

The assay was immunoSEQ multiplex PCR, and TCRdb's table has in-frame clones only and misses some. Of more than 2 million clones listed, almost 96% were seen once; the top ten hold less than 0.15%. The sample was naive CD4+ T cells sorted from blood. The sample's subset: CD45RA+ positively selected. The V and J genes are TRBV10-3 and TRBJ2-5, with D hard to call. The receptor's source is a man aged 18 to 29 in good health. CDR3 sequence (DNA): TGTGCCACCAAACCTCCTCCTCCAGAAGAGGAGACCCAGTACTTC. Its protein product is CATKPPPPEEETQYF.